The 15 T cell receptor beta chains reported below all come from one sample, sequenced in a study of blood T cells in healthy people across ages. Sample-barcoded 5' priming and a J-beta primer mix drove a second PCR of about 6 to 12 cycles. A single record per CDR3 protein comes from TCRdb applying MiXCR to the 5' RACE reads. This table holds some 1.5 million distinct CDR3 sequences, roughly 27% found once. Sample: blood. These receptors originate from a woman in her 30s in good health.

The chain uses TRBV28 and TRBJ2-5; tentative D call: TRBD1 (7 bases). Deletions cut 11 bases from V and 11 bases from J, with 24 bases between. Germline-derived CDR1 and CDR2 are MDHEN and SYDVKM. This CDR3 has 13 amino acids. CDR3 in amino acids: CALGGRRGYKQYF. CDR3 in DNA: TGTGCCCTAGGGGGCAGGCGGGGCTACAAGCAGTACTTC.

Comment on this clonotype: This may arise from a read error, as a much more abundant clone is one base away. The V and J genes are TRBV2 and TRBJ1-2; perhaps TRBD1 as D (6 bases). Deletions cut 4 bases from V and 5 bases from J, with 23 bases between. The CDR3 has 17 amino acids. Looked up from germline, CDR1 is SNHLY and CDR2 is FYNNEI. CDR3 sequence (DNA): TGTGCCAGCAGTGTGGGGTCCAGGACAGCCAGAGAGTATGGCTACACCTTC. Its protein product is CASSVGSRTAREYGYTF.

This clonotype was detected ten times or more. The chain employs TRBV20-1 and TRBJ2-1; D possibly matches TRBD1 or TRBD2 (5 bases each). V lost 0 bases to trimming and J lost 0 bases, with 21 bases between them. The germline V gene encodes CDR1 DFQATT and CDR2 SNEGSKA (reference sequence). The CDR3 spans 19 residues. CDR3 protein: CSARDLMGRISSSYNEQFF. The CDR3 DNA follows: TGCAGTGCTAGAGATTTGATGGGACGCATCTCGAGCTCCTACAATGAGCAGTTCTTC.

A single count supports this clonotype. The chain couples TRBV24-1 to TRBJ2-6; D is possibly TRBD2 (5 bases). The germline V and J ends were trimmed by 4 bases and 0 bases, with 12 bases remaining between them. Germline values: CDR1 KGHDR, CDR2 SFDVKD. CDR3 length equals 17 residues. This CDR3 reads CATSDPGMNSGANVLTF. The CDR3 DNA sequence: TGTGCCACCAGTGACCCCGGGATGAACTCTGGGGCCAACGTCCTGACTTTC.

The chain carries TRBV3-1 and TRBJ2-1, with TRBD1 matching over 10 bases. The germline CDR1 and CDR2 sequences are LGHDT and YNNKEL (reference sequence). The junction had 17 bases not matched to a gene; V was cut back by 2 bases and J by 10 bases. The length of the CDR3 is 18 residues. The CDR3 sequence is CASSQYVFNRDRGYEQFF. Written as DNA, the CDR3 is TGTGCCAGCAGCCAATATGTTTTTAACCGGGACAGGGGATACGAGCAGTTCTTC.

With respect to this clonotype: A far larger clone is off by one base, so a read error is likely. This chain joins TRBV12-3 or TRBV12-4 and TRBJ2-5, with D perhaps matching TRBD2 (6 bases). The end of the DNA aligns better with TRBJ2-1, so the J call may be wrong. The CDR3 covers 12 residues. CDR3 protein: CASSLTRETQFF. CDR3 coding DNA: TGTGCCAGCAGTTTAACCCGGGAGACCCAGTTCTTC.

The chain uses TRBV5-5 and TRBJ2-7, with TRBD1 matching over 8 bases. The germline V gene has CDR1 SGHKS and CDR2 YYEKEE (reference sequence). Germline trimming cut 4 bases from V and 1 base from J; bases unmatched to any gene: 4. CDR3 length: 14 amino acids. The CDR3 coding sequence is TGTGCCAGCAGCGCGGGACAGGAGTCCTACGAGCAGTACTTC. It encodes CASSAGQESYEQYF.

CDR3 sequence: CASSLARTGDYGYTF. The CDR3 nucleotides are TGTGCCAGCAGCTTAGCCCGGACAGGAGACTATGGCTACACCTTC. The J gene is TRBJ1-2, the V gene TRBV7-8, with 7 bases fitting TRBD1. In germline, CDR1 is SGHVS, CDR2 FQNEAQ. The CDR3 is made up of 15 amino acids. V shed 0 bases, J shed 3 bases, and the junction held 4 bases outside the gene matches.

This chain links TRBV20-1 with TRBJ1-5; weak D call: TRBD1 (6 bases). Trimming pared 1 base from V and 0 bases from J, leaving 16 bases between. Germline CDR1 reads DFQATT; CDR2 reads SNEGSKA (reference sequence). The CDR3 is 17 residues long. The CDR3 bases are TGCAGTGCTAGAGTTTCTGGGGGGCGGTATAGCAATCAGCCCCAGCATTTT. Its translation is CSARVSGGRYSNQPQHF.

The V and J genes are TRBV7-8 and TRBJ2-4; tentatively, D is TRBD1 (6 bases). The J call may be incorrect, as the DNA end agrees better with TRBJ2-7. The CDR3 spans 15 residues. Germline values: CDR1 SGHVS, CDR2 FQNEAQ. This chain's CDR3 is CASSWREGQGPEQYF. The CDR3 DNA reads as TGTGCCAGCAGCTGGCGCGAGGGACAAGGGCCCGAGCAGTACTTC.

CDR3 sequence (DNA): TGTGCCAGCAGTTACTCGAGATCAGGGGTAGGCGGCTACACCTTC. This translates into CASSYSRSGVGGYTF. The chain uses TRBV6-6 and TRBJ1-2; tentative D call: TRBD1 (6 bases). V lost 0 bases, J lost 8 bases, and 16 bases lay in between. Germline CDR1 reads MNHNY; CDR2 reads SVGAGI (reference sequence). The CDR3 has 15 amino acids.

V and J are TRBV7-9 and TRBJ2-1, with 13 bases matching TRBD2. V lost 5 bases to trimming and J lost 10 bases; unmatched junction nucleotides: 8. Looked up from germline, CDR1 is SEHNR and CDR2 is FQNEAQ (reference sequence). The CDR3 runs 15 residues. CDR3 DNA sequence: TGTGCCAGCAGCCCGACTAGCGGGAGGTTTGGGGAGCAGTTCTTC. Protein sequence: CASSPTSGRFGEQFF.

Comments on this clonotype: One end of the junction varies from germline; a read error may be responsible. The V and J genes are TRBV11-2 and TRBJ2-7; TRBD2 might be the D (6 bases). CDR1 and CDR2 from the germline V gene are SGHAT and FQNNGV. There are 14 residues in the CDR3. Here the CDR3 DNA reads TGTGTCAGCAGCTTGCTCGCGGGATCCTACGAGCAGTACTTC. Amino acid sequence: CVSSLLAGSYEQYF. Variable domain in full (rest from reference TRBV11-2 and TRBJ2-7): EAGVAQSPRYKIIEKRQSVAFWCNPISGHATLYWYQQILGQGPKLLIQFQNNGVVDDSQLPKDRFSAERLKGVDSTLKIQPAKLEDSAVYLCVSSLLAGSYEQYFGPGTRLTVT.

At least ten counts were recorded for this clonotype. This chain uses TRBV12-3 or TRBV12-4 with TRBJ2-5; TRBD2 is a possible D gene (6 bases). The V end was cut by 6 bases, the J end by 3 bases, with 14 bases between. This CDR3 region has 14 residues. The CDR3 reads CASSFGGGEETQYF. Here the CDR3 DNA reads TGTGCCAGCAGCTTTGGGGGAGGTGAAGAGACCCAGTACTTC.

The rearrangement joins TRBV6-5 to TRBJ2-5; D may be TRBD2 (6 bases). This CDR3 is built from 15 residues. Germline CDR1 is MNHEY and CDR2 is SVGAGI. The V end lost 4 bases, the J end lost 11 bases, and 23 bases lay between the germline ends. The chain's CDR3 is CASSFLATSVNEQYF. The DNA for the CDR3 is TGTGCCAGCAGTTTCCTAGCGACGTCCGTCAATGAGCAGTACTTC.